These 22 T cell receptor beta chains came from one sample sequenced in a study of T cell changes during pregnancy in multiple sclerosis. TCRdb's copy holds only in-frame clones and misses some; the assay was immunoSEQ multiplex PCR. The data contain about 50,000 clones, roughly 91% of them singletons. Sequenced material: CD4+ T cells from peripheral blood mononuclear cells, taken in the second trimester of pregnancy. Receptors originate from a female donor with multiple sclerosis, enrolled in a pregnancy study.

This chain uses TRBV20-1 with TRBJ1-1, with a possible D match to TRBD1 (5 bases). This CDR3 is built from 11 residues. V was pared by 4 bases and J by 9 bases, with 12 bases between. The germline V gene encodes CDR1 DFQATT and CDR2 SNEGSKA (reference sequence). The CDR3 loop reads CSANQGIKAFF. Here the CDR3 DNA reads TGCAGTGCTAACCAGGGAATCAAAGCTTTCTTT.

The chain is built from TRBV11-3 and TRBJ2-7; tentative D call: TRBD1 (5 bases). Trimming removed 2 bases from V and 7 bases from J, with 18 bases in between. This CDR3 contains 15 residues. Looked up from germline, CDR1 is SGHNT and CDR2 is YENEEA. The CDR3 is CASSLKGQGTPEQYF. The CDR3 DNA reads as TGTGCCAGCAGCTTAAAGGGGCAGGGAACCCCTGAGCAGTACTTC.

This clone was seen a single time. The chain links TRBV5-1 to TRBJ2-5; D is undetermined. The germline gives CDR1 SGHRS, CDR2 YFSETQ. This CDR3 has 12 residues. V was cut by 0 bases and J by 5 bases, with 5 bases left in between. CDR3 in amino acids: CASSLAMETQYF. Written as DNA, the CDR3 is TGCGCCAGCAGCTTGGCCATGGAGACCCAGTACTTC.

The genes are TRBV9 and TRBJ2-5, with 8 positions matching TRBD2. The junction had 6 bases not matched to a gene; V was cut back by 0 bases and J by 5 bases. CDR3 length equals 15 residues. Germline V lookup: CDR1 SGDLS, CDR2 YYNGEE. The CDR3 spells CASSVESSGFETQYF. DNA for the CDR3: TGTGCCAGCAGCGTAGAATCTAGCGGGTTTGAGACCCAGTACTTC.

The gene calls are TRBV19 and TRBJ1-1; D perhaps matches TRBD1 (6 bases). V lost 4 bases, J lost 4 bases, and 22 bases lay in between. The V gene's germline CDR1 is LNHDA and CDR2 SQIVND (reference sequence). This CDR3 region has 17 residues. CDR3 coding DNA: TGTGCCAGTAGTAATCTGCAGGGGCCCCCAATCGGCACTGAAGCTTTCTTT. It translates to CASSNLQGPPIGTEAFF. The whole variable domain, remainder taken from reference TRBV19 and TRBJ1-1, is DGGITQSPKYLFRKEGQNVTLSCEQNLNHDAMYWYRQDPGQGLRLIYYSQIVNDFQKGDIAEGYSVSREKKESFPLTVTSAQKNPTAFYLCASSNLQGPPIGTEAFFGQGTRLTVV.

The rearrangement uses TRBV5-1 and TRBJ1-5, with a tentative D call TRBD1 (5 bases). V lost 0 bases and J lost 1, with 5 bases in between. Germline-derived CDR1 and CDR2 are SGHRS and YFSETQ. The length of the CDR3 is 14 residues. The CDR3 coding sequence is TGCGCCAGCAGCTTGGCAGGGAGCAATCAGCCCCAGCATTTT. This codes for CASSLAGSNQPQHF.

The J gene is TRBJ2-1, the V gene TRBV7-9; no definite D call. The CDR3 runs to 14 residues. Germline values: CDR1 SEHNR, CDR2 FQNEAQ (reference sequence). The ends were cut back, 4 bases at V and 2 bases at J, with 9 bases in the middle. The CDR3, as DNA: TGTGCCAGCAGCTCCTCTACTACCTACAATGAGCAGTTCTTC. It codes for CASSSSTTYNEQFF.

This clone appeared a few times. The chain joins TRBV6-1 to TRBJ1-2, with no clear D. CDR1 is MNHNS, CDR2 SASEGT, per germline. The CDR3 has 12 residues. V was clipped by 7 bases and J by 5 bases, with 11 bases between them. The CDR3 sequence: CASNRQRYGYTF. The CDR3 DNA reads TGTGCCAGCAATCGGCAGAGGTATGGCTACACCTTC.

The genes are TRBV28 and TRBJ1-2, with D hard to call. Germline CDR1 is MDHEN and CDR2 is SYDVKM. The germline V and J ends were trimmed by 3 bases and 2 bases, with 10 bases remaining between them. The CDR3 contains 14 residues. The DNA of the CDR3 is TGTGCCAGCAGTTTCCTTGGGCAGAACTATGGCTACACCTTC. The encoded protein is CASSFLGQNYGYTF.

The chain combines TRBV9 with TRBJ1-2, with TRBD1 matching 7 bases. The CDR3 sequence is 15 residues long. From germline, CDR1 is SGDLS and CDR2 YYNGEE. With 0 bases clipped from V and 7 bases from J, the junction kept 9 bases outside the gene matches. The CDR3 DNA reads as TGTGCCAGCAGCGTAGCATACAGGGGATCAGCTGGCTACACCTTC. This encodes CASSVAYRGSAGYTF. The full variable domain, with the rest looked up from reference TRBV9 and TRBJ1-2, is DSGVTQTPKHLITATGQRVTLRCSPRSGDLSVYWYQQSLDQGLQFLIQYYNGEERAKGNILERFSAQQFPDLHSELNLSSLELGDSALYFCASSVAYRGSAGYTFGSGTRLTVV.

V and J are TRBV19 and TRBJ1-5; D may be TRBD1 (5 bases). From germline, CDR1 is LNHDA and CDR2 SQIVND (reference sequence). Trimming shortened V by 3 bases and J by 4 bases, and 13 bases separated the two germline ends. The CDR3 is 15 residues long. The CDR3 nucleotides read TGTGCCAGTAGTATCCTTTTGCCAGGGAATCAGCCCCAGCATTTT. Protein sequence: CASSILLPGNQPQHF.

The chain links TRBV7-9 to TRBJ1-2; D is unclear. The CDR3 covers 13 residues. The germline V gene has CDR1 SEHNR and CDR2 FQNEAQ (reference sequence). Trimming left V 5 bases short and J 3 bases short, with 10 bases between. The CDR3 reads CASSRQVDYGYTF. Here the CDR3 DNA reads TGTGCCAGCAGCCGACAAGTTGACTATGGCTACACCTTC.

This chain uses TRBV10-3 with TRBJ1-1, with D perhaps TRBD1 (6 bases). This CDR3 is built from 15 residues. In germline, CDR1 is ENHRY, CDR2 SYGVKD. Trimming cost V 4 bases and J 1 base, with 13 bases left between them. CDR3 loop: CAISGQGFGNTEAFF. The CDR3 nucleotides are TGTGCCATCAGTGGCCAGGGGTTTGGGAACACTGAAGCTTTCTTT.

The V call is TRBV29-1, the J call TRBJ1-1; perhaps TRBD1 as D (6 bases). V was cut by 4 bases and J by 6 bases, with 12 bases left in between. Germline lookup yields CDR1 SQVTM and CDR2 ANQGSEA. The CDR3 sequence is 12 residues long. CDR3 DNA: TGCAGCGTTGGGTGGGGGCAGGCTGAAGCTTTCTTT. The encoded protein is CSVGWGQAEAFF.

The CDR3 loop reads CASSSQGNEAFF. The CDR3 bases are TGTGCCAGCAGCTCACAGGGAAATGAAGCTTTCTTT. This chain joins TRBV7-9 and TRBJ1-1, with D perhaps matching TRBD1 (6 bases). The germline V and J ends were trimmed by 4 bases and 7 bases, with 10 bases remaining between them. This CDR3 has 12 residues. CDR1 is SEHNR, CDR2 FQNEAQ, per germline (reference sequence).

The chain employs TRBV6-1 and TRBJ2-1; possibly TRBD2 for D (6 bases). CDR1 is MNHNS, CDR2 SASEGT, per germline. V was shortened by 1 base and J by 10 bases, with 14 bases between the two germline ends. The CDR3 contains 14 residues. The DNA for the CDR3 is TGTGCCAGCAGTGAAGGAGGGGACTCCCTAGAGCAGTTCTTC. It is translated as CASSEGGDSLEQFF.

This clone was seen repeatedly, ten times or more. This chain connects TRBV7-6 to TRBJ1-1, with 10 bases fitting TRBD1. CDR1 and CDR2 from the germline V gene are SGHVS and FNYEAQ. The length of the CDR3 is 16 residues. J was trimmed by 1 base and V by 2 bases; bases with no gene match: 4. CDR3 sequence: CASSLSGTGANTEAFF. The CDR3 nucleotides are TGTGCCAGCAGCTTATCAGGGACAGGGGCGAACACTGAAGCTTTCTTT. Full variable domain (outside the CDR3, taken from reference TRBV7-6 and TRBJ1-1): GAGVSQSPRYKVTKRGQDVALRCDPISGHVSLYWYRQALGQGPEFLTYFNYEAQQDKSGLPNDRFSAERPEGSISTLTIQRTEQRDSAMYRCASSLSGTGANTEAFFGQGTRLTVV.

V is TRBV6-5 and J is TRBJ2-1, with TRBD2 matching 7 bases. Germline values: CDR1 MNHEY, CDR2 SVGAGI. This CDR3 contains 13 residues. The ends lost 4 bases at V and 7 bases at J; junction bases unmatched: 4. The CDR3: CASSSGLRNEQFF. As DNA, the CDR3 is TGTGCCAGCAGTTCGGGACTACGAAATGAGCAGTTCTTC.

Concerning this clone itself: One junction end does not reproduce the germline sequence, and a read error may be involved. CDR3 in amino acids: CATAKVPHYGYTF. CDR3 DNA: TGTGCCACCGCGAAGGTCCCTCACTACGGCTACACCTTC. The chain recombines TRBV10-3 with TRBJ1-2; D is undetermined. The CDR3 runs to 13 residues. Germline V lookup: CDR1 ENHRY, CDR2 SYGVKD.

About this clone: The identical CDR3 is also encoded by other nucleotide sequences in the sample. This chain links TRBV5-6 with TRBJ1-5; D is unresolved. CDR1 and CDR2 from the germline V gene are SGHDT and YYEEEE. Trimming stripped 2 bases from V and 7 bases from J, with 10 bases between. The CDR3 loop spans 13 amino acids. The CDR3 loop reads CASSLSGNQPQHF. CDR3 in DNA: TGTGCCAGCAGCTTATCGGGGAACCAGCCCCAGCATTTT.

This sequence joins TRBV5-6 and TRBJ2-5; tentatively, D is TRBD2 (5 bases). The CDR3 runs 14 residues. Trimming left V 4 bases short and J 2 bases short, with 12 bases between. Germline V lookup: CDR1 SGHDT, CDR2 YYEEEE. CDR3 bases: TGTGCCAGCAGCCCGGGATTTTATCAAGAGACCCAGTACTTC. Protein: CASSPGFYQETQYF.

This clone is a singleton in its sample. The chain joins TRBV7-2 to TRBJ1-5, with 8 bases that match TRBD1. J gave up 3 bases and V 3 bases, and 4 bases lay outside the gene matches. Looked up from germline, CDR1 is SGHTA and CDR2 is FQGNSA. The CDR3 spans 15 residues. The CDR3 sequence is CASSFYRGDNQPQHF. The CDR3 DNA sequence: TGTGCCAGCAGCTTTTACAGGGGGGACAATCAGCCCCAGCATTTT. The whole variable domain, remainder taken from reference TRBV7-2 and TRBJ1-5, is GAGVSQSPSNKVTEKGKDVELRCDPISGHTALYWYRQSLGQGLEFLIYFQGNSAPDKSGLPSDRFSAERTGGSVSTLTIQRTQQEDSAVYLCASSFYRGDNQPQHFGDGTRLSIL.